The clone carrying this T cell receptor (beta chain) came up once. V was shortened by 4 bases and J by 4 bases, with 8 bases between the two germline ends. Per germline, CDR1 SGHTA and CDR2 FQGNSA. CDR3 length: 13 amino acids. The data were taken from a study of control samples from healthy donors and cancer patients. Sequencing was performed with immunoSEQ multiplex PCR; in TCRdb, only in-frame clones are kept and a portion is missing. The table lists fewer than 20,000 clones, about 86% of them singletons. Material for sequencing was PBMCs. The rearrangement joins TRBV7-2 to TRBJ2-1; D gene ambiguous. This receptor was obtained from a woman aged 65 to 85 with colorectal cancer. The CDR3 DNA reads TGTGCCAGCAGCTCCCGCGATTACAATGAGCAGTTCTTC. Amino acids: CASSSRDYNEQFF.